A selection of T cell receptor beta chains follows, all from one sample in a study of blood T cell repertoires in COVID-19. Here immunoSEQ multiplex PCR was the method, and the copy in TCRdb shows in-frame clones only, minus some. This repertoire shows some 450,000 clones, about 91% found once; its top ten account for around an eighth. Sequencing was performed on peripheral blood. The receptors originated from a woman aged 50 to 60 with COVID-19, enrolled during active disease. CDR3s include the opening cysteine and the closing phenylalanine or tryptophan. Each record gives: clone size, CDR3 length, J gene, D gene, V gene, CDR3 protein, CDR3 DNA. The D gene is left open where the match is weak. Size tells how often a clone was seen (once, few, many) or the class of an expanded clone, and some rows leave it out.

abundance: NA; len: 16; j_gene: TRBJ2-3; d_gene: NA; v_gene: TRBV7-2; CDR3aa: CASTAWASRSTDTQYF; CDR3nt: TGTGCCAGCACCGCGTGGGCTAGCCGTTCCACAGATACGCAGTATTTT
abundance: NA; len: 16; j_gene: TRBJ1-3; d_gene: TRBD1; v_gene: TRBV28; CDR3aa: CASSFRQGAGGNTIYF; CDR3nt: TGTGCCAGCAGTTTTCGTCAGGGGGCCGGGGGAAACACCATATATTTT
abundance: NA; len: 14; j_gene: TRBJ2-3; d_gene: NA; v_gene: TRBV3-1/TRBV3-2; CDR3aa: CASSQGRYTDTQYF; CDR3nt: TGTGCCAGCAGCCAAGGCAGATACACAGATACGCAGTATTTT
abundance: NA; len: 13; j_gene: TRBJ1-5; d_gene: NA; v_gene: TRBV19; CDR3aa: CACRRRDDQPQHF; CDR3nt: TGTGCCTGCAGGCGACGAGACGATCAGCCCCAGCATTTT
abundance: NA; len: 15; j_gene: TRBJ2-1; d_gene: NA; v_gene: TRBV14; CDR3aa: CASRPRGSSYNEQFF; CDR3nt: TGTGCCAGCAGGCCACGGGGTAGCTCCTACAATGAGCAGTTCTTC
abundance: NA; len: 13; j_gene: TRBJ2-3; d_gene: NA; v_gene: TRBV30; CDR3aa: CAWSAPGTDTQYF; CDR3nt: TGTGCCTGGAGTGCTCCCGGCACAGATACGCAGTATTTT
abundance: NA; len: 16; j_gene: TRBJ2-2; d_gene: TRBD1; v_gene: TRBV5-1; CDR3aa: CASSSRQGGYTGELFF; CDR3nt: TGCGCCAGCAGCTCGAGACAGGGGGGATACACCGGGGAGCTGTTTTTT
abundance: NA; len: 18; j_gene: TRBJ1-5; d_gene: TRBD1; v_gene: TRBV2; CDR3aa: CASSRLRQGRYSNQPQHF; CDR3nt: TGTGCCAGCAGCCGACTCCGACAGGGGAGGTATAGCAATCAGCCCCAGCATTTT
abundance: NA; len: 12; j_gene: TRBJ1-1; d_gene: NA; v_gene: TRBV6-5; CDR3aa: CASSRGSTEAFF; CDR3nt: TGTGCCAGCAGTAGAGGATCCACTGAAGCTTTCTTT
abundance: NA; len: 14; j_gene: TRBJ2-7; d_gene: NA; v_gene: TRBV5-1; CDR3aa: CASSFLTGHYEQYF; CDR3nt: TGCGCCAGCAGCTTTCTGACAGGCCACTACGAGCAGTACTTC
abundance: NA; len: 13; j_gene: TRBJ1-2; d_gene: NA; v_gene: TRBV6-5; CDR3aa: CASSRGPVYGYTF; CDR3nt: TGTGCCAGCAGCCGCGGGCCCGTCTATGGCTACACCTTC
abundance: NA; len: 15; j_gene: TRBJ2-2; d_gene: NA; v_gene: TRBV29-1; CDR3aa: CSVELQGRNTGELFF; CDR3nt: TGCAGCGTTGAACTACAGGGAAGGAACACCGGGGAGCTGTTTTTT
abundance: few; len: 15; j_gene: TRBJ1-1; d_gene: NA; v_gene: TRBV18; CDR3aa: CASSPSSRGNTEAFF; CDR3nt: TGTGCCAGCTCACCCTCATCCCGGGGGAACACTGAAGCTTTCTTT
abundance: NA; len: 14; j_gene: TRBJ2-1; d_gene: TRBD1; v_gene: TRBV6-5; CDR3aa: CASTPGQAYNEQFF; CDR3nt: TGTGCCAGCACTCCGGGACAGGCCTACAATGAGCAGTTCTTC
abundance: NA; len: 17; j_gene: TRBJ1-4; d_gene: TRBD1; v_gene: TRBV30; CDR3aa: CAWSPEGAARRGEKLFF; CDR3nt: TGTGCCTGGAGCCCCGAGGGGGCCGCCCGGAGAGGTGAAAAACTGTTTTTT
abundance: NA; len: 16; j_gene: TRBJ2-7; d_gene: TRBD1; v_gene: TRBV28; CDR3aa: CASSSLRGLRAYEQYF; CDR3nt: TGTGCCAGCAGTTCCCTCAGGGGGCTAAGGGCCTACGAGCAGTACTTC
abundance: NA; len: 14; j_gene: TRBJ2-1; d_gene: NA; v_gene: TRBV27; CDR3aa: CASRLGGEGNEQFF; CDR3nt: TGTGCCAGCAGACTGGGCGGGGAAGGTAATGAGCAGTTCTTC
abundance: NA; len: 17; j_gene: TRBJ2-3; d_gene: TRBD2; v_gene: TRBV7-9; CDR3aa: CASSLSSGAPSTDTQYF; CDR3nt: TGTGCCAGCAGCTTGAGTAGCGGGGCCCCTAGCACAGATACGCAGTATTTT
abundance: once; len: 16; j_gene: TRBJ2-7; d_gene: NA; v_gene: TRBV12-5; CDR3aa: CASGLVRDTKAYEQYF; CDR3nt: TGTGCTAGTGGTTTGGTGAGGGACACCAAAGCCTACGAGCAGTACTTC
abundance: NA; len: 15; j_gene: TRBJ1-3; d_gene: NA; v_gene: TRBV30; CDR3aa: CAWSHTGKTGNTIYF; CDR3nt: TGTGCCTGGAGCCACACGGGGAAAACTGGAAACACCATATATTTT
abundance: NA; len: 15; j_gene: TRBJ1-2; d_gene: TRBD1; v_gene: TRBV4-1; CDR3aa: CASSLNLDRGHGYTF; CDR3nt: TGCGCCAGCAGCCTAAACCTCGACAGGGGGCACGGCTACACCTTC
abundance: NA; len: 14; j_gene: TRBJ2-7; d_gene: TRBD1; v_gene: TRBV7-9; CDR3aa: CASSLGGQGYEQYF; CDR3nt: TGTGCCAGCAGCTTAGGGGGACAGGGTTACGAGCAGTACTTC
abundance: NA; len: 16; j_gene: TRBJ2-3; d_gene: NA; v_gene: TRBV7-9; CDR3aa: CASSLLTGVSTDTQYF; CDR3nt: TGTGCCAGCAGCCTCCTCACAGGCGTCTCCACAGATACGCAGTATTTT
abundance: NA; len: 14; j_gene: TRBJ2-5; d_gene: NA; v_gene: TRBV9; CDR3aa: CASSPRDFQETQYF; CDR3nt: TGTGCCAGCAGCCCCCGGGACTTTCAAGAGACCCAGTACTTC
abundance: NA; len: 10; j_gene: TRBJ1-1; d_gene: TRBD1; v_gene: TRBV29-1; CDR3aa: CSVRDSEAFF; CDR3nt: TGCAGCGTGAGGGACAGTGAAGCTTTCTTT
abundance: NA; len: 13; j_gene: TRBJ2-3; d_gene: NA; v_gene: TRBV9; CDR3aa: CASNAGATDTQYF; CDR3nt: TGTGCCAGCAACGCGGGGGCCACAGATACGCAGTATTTT
abundance: NA; len: 14; j_gene: TRBJ2-7; d_gene: TRBD1; v_gene: TRBV13; CDR3aa: CASTPLDRGTEQYF; CDR3nt: TGTGCCAGCACCCCCCTTGACAGGGGTACCGAGCAGTACTTC
abundance: NA; len: 13; j_gene: TRBJ2-7; d_gene: NA; v_gene: TRBV12-3/TRBV12-4; CDR3aa: CASSPTGSYEQYF; CDR3nt: TGTGCCAGCAGTCCGACAGGATCCTACGAGCAGTACTTC
abundance: NA; len: 15; j_gene: TRBJ1-1; d_gene: TRBD1; v_gene: TRBV5-1; CDR3aa: CASSVQGAPGTEAFF; CDR3nt: TGCGCCAGCAGCGTACAGGGGGCGCCGGGCACTGAAGCTTTCTTT
abundance: NA; len: 12; j_gene: TRBJ2-3; d_gene: NA; v_gene: TRBV30; CDR3aa: CAWSGDTDTQYF; CDR3nt: TGTGCCTGGAGCGGTGACACAGATACGCAGTATTTT
abundance: NA; len: 14; j_gene: TRBJ1-1; d_gene: TRBD1; v_gene: TRBV5-1; CDR3aa: CASSLWGTDTEAFF; CDR3nt: TGCGCCAGCAGCTTGTGGGGGACAGACACTGAAGCTTTCTTT
abundance: NA; len: 15; j_gene: TRBJ1-2; d_gene: NA; v_gene: TRBV11-2; CDR3aa: CASSFRPQGSYGYTF; CDR3nt: TGTGCCAGCAGCTTTCGTCCGCAGGGTTCATATGGCTACACCTTC